This T cell receptor (beta chain) was identified in a study of long-term antiretroviral therapy in people with HIV. The study's findings and limits: HIV repertoires spanned narrower CDR3 length ranges than controls. Post-ART diversity increased but stayed below transplant donor controls.

As to this clone: Antigen: not known.

CDR3 length: 13 residues. Per germline, CDR1 SGHRS and CDR2 YFSETQ. Deletions cut 0 bases from V and 6 bases from J, with 10 bases between. Assay version v3.0 of immunoSEQ was used, and it was run at survey level. Sequencing was designed to cover roughly 40,000-50,000 T-cell genomes in each sample. Profiled with immunoSEQ multiplex PCR; TCRdb holds only in-frame clones, not every one. Of about 27,000 clones in the sample, around 80% were seen once. The rearrangement links TRBV5-1 to TRBJ2-7; D is possibly TRBD2 (7 bases). The sequence derives from a man in his forties with HIV. Sequenced here: unsorted PBMCs, sampled 3 years after starting antiretroviral therapy. The CDR3 here is CASSLGGGGEQYF. Here the CDR3 DNA reads TGCGCCAGCAGCTTGGGCGGGGGCGGCGAGCAGTACTTC. Together with reference TRBV5-1 and TRBJ2-7, the CDR3 gives the full variable domain: KAGVTQTPRYLIKTRGQQVTLSCSPISGHRSVSWYQQTPGQGLQFLFEYFSETQRNKGNFPGRFSGRQFSNSRSEMNVSTLELGDSALYLCASSLGGGGEQYFGPGTRLTVT.